Listed here are 13 T cell receptor beta chains from one sample, sequenced in a study of cytomegalovirus exposure and HLA in healthy donors. The method was immunoSEQ multiplex PCR; TCRdb's version includes in-frame clones alone and lacks a portion of them. This sample has some 120,000 clones; roughly 95% occur once, and the top ten carry about 1.7%. Specimen: PBMCs. These receptors were obtained from a man between 18 and 29 years old in good health and CMV-seronegative.

This clone was picked up one time. DNA of the CDR3: TGTGCTAGTGGCACCGTAACGGGAAATGAGCAGTTCTTC. Translation gives CASGTVTGNEQFF. V is TRBV12-5 and J is TRBJ2-1; maybe TRBD2 (5 bases). The CDR3 is 13 amino acids. Per germline, CDR1 LGHNT and CDR2 FRNRAP. Trimming took 6 bases from V and 7 from J, leaving 13 bases between them.

V gene TRBV2 combines with J gene TRBJ2-7, with TRBD1 identical over 7 bases. Trimming at V came to 7 bases and at J to 0 bases, leaving 12 bases not matched to a gene. CDR3 length: 16 amino acids. Germline V gives CDR1 SNHLY, CDR2 FYNNEI. The CDR3 DNA reads as TGTGCCAGCATGTCAAACAGGGGCCGGAGCTCCTACGAGCAGTACTTC. Translating gives CASMSNRGRSSYEQYF.

The chain uses TRBV15 and TRBJ2-7, with 7 bases lining up with TRBD1. CDR1 and CDR2 from the germline V gene are LNHNV and YYDKDF (reference sequence). CDR3 length: 15 amino acids. V dropped 6 bases and J dropped 5; count of bases not matched to a gene: 13. Written as DNA, the CDR3 is TGTGCCACCAGGTATTCAACAGGGGCGGCGGACGAGCAGTACTTC. It encodes CATRYSTGAADEQYF. Looking up the rest from reference TRBV15 and TRBJ2-7 gives the full variable domain: DAMVIQNPRYQVTQFGKPVTLSCSQTLNHNVMYWYQQKSSQAPKLLFHYYDKDFNNEADTPDNFQSRRPNTSFCFLDIRSPGLGDTAMYLCATRYSTGAADEQYFGPGTRLTVT.

CDR3 region: CASSIYGQGDYEQYF. CDR3 coding DNA: TGTGCCAGCAGCATATATGGACAGGGGGATTACGAGCAGTACTTC. The chain recombines TRBV28 with TRBJ2-7, with 10 bases matching TRBD1. The V and J ends lost 6 bases and 4 bases, in that order; junction bases with no gene match: 9. CDR1 is MDHEN, CDR2 SYDVKM, per germline. The CDR3 consists of 15 residues.

The count of this clone is one. The chain uses TRBV4-1 and TRBJ2-2; D is possibly TRBD2 (6 bases). The CDR3 runs 15 residues. V was shortened by 1 base and J by 7 bases, with 13 bases between the two germline ends. CDR1 is MGHRA and CDR2 is YSYEKL in the germline V gene. The CDR3 reads CASSQAGVRGGELFF. The CDR3 DNA reads TGCGCCAGCAGCCAAGCGGGAGTTCGGGGCGGGGAGCTGTTTTTT.

This chain uses TRBV2 with TRBJ2-5; D is possibly TRBD2 (6 bases). Germline assignment: CDR1 SNHLY and CDR2 FYNNEI. Trimming pared 6 bases from V and 0 bases from J, leaving 8 bases between. This CDR3 comprises 13 residues. CDR3 residues: CASRRDYQETQYF. DNA of the CDR3: TGTGCCAGCAGGAGGGACTACCAAGAGACCCAGTACTTC.

V is TRBV27 and J is TRBJ1-2; D is perhaps TRBD1 (6 bases). The CDR3 spans 14 residues. Trimming removed 3 bases at V and 6 bases at J, with 14 bases between. CDR1 and CDR2 from the germline V gene are MNHEY and SMNVEV (reference sequence). The CDR3 DNA is TGTGCCAGCAGTTTGGGGGGAGGGGGTGATGGCTACACCTTC. Its protein product is CASSLGGGGDGYTF.

In this sample, this clone turned up once. The V gene is TRBV4-3, the J gene TRBJ1-1, with a weak D call TRBD1 (5 bases). The CDR3 spans 21 residues. Germline-derived CDR1 and CDR2 are LGHNA and YSLEER. V was clipped by 0 bases and J by 4 bases, with 30 bases between them. The CDR3 sequence: CASSQEWGDDGRLVDGTEAFF. The CDR3, as DNA: TGCGCCAGCAGCCAAGAATGGGGGGACGACGGACGACTAGTCGATGGCACTGAAGCTTTCTTT.

This clone occurred once. This chain joins TRBV4-1 and TRBJ2-5; 14 bases agree with TRBD2. Germline CDR1 and CDR2: MGHRA and YSYEKL. This CDR3 has 20 residues. V was pared by 1 base and J by 0 bases, with 10 bases of the junction left unmatched. CDR3 DNA sequence: TGCGCCAGCAGCCAAGGATATGTCGGGACTAGCGGGAGTGACCAAGAGACCCAGTACTTC. It codes for CASSQGYVGTSGSDQETQYF.

The V and J genes are TRBV4-3 and TRBJ1-2, with TRBD1 matching 8 bases. V lost 8 bases, J lost 8 bases, and 10 bases stayed unmatched. The CDR3 extends over 13 amino acids. Germline CDR1 reads LGHNA; CDR2 reads YSLEER. The CDR3 reads CASGDRGRGGYTF. The CDR3 region has the DNA TGCGCCAGCGGAGACAGGGGACGAGGAGGCTACACCTTC.

The chain recombines TRBV27 with TRBJ1-2; perhaps TRBD1 as D (6 bases). V lost 10 bases and J 7 bases, leaving 28 bases between the germline ends. Germline V gene sequence: CDR1 MNHEY, CDR2 SMNVEV (reference sequence). The CDR3 length is 16 residues. CDR3 bases: TGTGCCACCAGGGGCATAGACGACGTGGATTTCCGTGGCTACACCTTC. This translates into CATRGIDDVDFRGYTF.

The rearrangement joins TRBV5-4 to TRBJ2-1; TRBD2 matches 7 bases. CDR3 length: 13 amino acids. Germline-derived CDR1 and CDR2 are SGHNT and YYREEE (reference sequence). Germline trimming cut 1 base from V and 15 bases from J; bases unmatched to any gene: 10. The chain's CDR3 is CASSLIGRGGRFF. The CDR3 DNA follows: TGTGCCAGCAGCTTGATAGGGCGCGGGGGTAGGTTCTTC. Using reference TRBV5-4 and TRBJ2-1 for the parts outside the CDR3, the full variable domain is ETGVTQSPTHLIKTRGQQVTLRCSSQSGHNTVSWYQQALGQGPQFIFQYYREEENGRGNFPPRFSGLQFPNYSSELNVNALELDDSALYLCASSLIGRGGRFFGPGTRLTVL.

The chain joins TRBV28 to TRBJ2-7; D may be TRBD2 (5 bases). Germline V gene data show CDR1 as MDHEN and CDR2 as SYDVKM. V was trimmed by 7 bases and J by 2 bases, leaving 15 bases between them. The CDR3 is 14 amino acids. The CDR3 region has the DNA TGTGCCAGCACCCCCCCGGACTTACCCTACGAGCAGTACTTC. Translating it yields CASTPPDLPYEQYF.